The present T cell receptor (beta chain) was sequenced within a study of blood T cell repertoires in COVID-19. Germline CDR1 is SGDLS and CDR2 is YYNGEE. The CDR3 is made up of 19 amino acids. Trimming left V 6 bases short and J 0 bases short, with 22 bases between. Each recovered donor of Cohort 3 presented with two negative PCRs, clearance, or symptom resolution. This clone occurred once. Method: immunoSEQ multiplex PCR; TCRdb's copy keeps in-frame clones and lacks some. The data hold roughly 310,000 clones, with roughly 90% observed a single time. The clonotype was recovered from a man in his 60s who had recovered from COVID-19. The chain couples TRBV9 to TRBJ2-6, with D possibly matching TRBD1 (5 bases). Sequences were obtained from PBMCs or T cells enriched from blood (not recorded which). Written as DNA, the CDR3 is TGTGCCAGCACCCGGTCAAGAGACAGAGAATTCTCTGGGGCCAACGTCCTGACTTTC. Residues: CASTRSRDREFSGANVLTF.